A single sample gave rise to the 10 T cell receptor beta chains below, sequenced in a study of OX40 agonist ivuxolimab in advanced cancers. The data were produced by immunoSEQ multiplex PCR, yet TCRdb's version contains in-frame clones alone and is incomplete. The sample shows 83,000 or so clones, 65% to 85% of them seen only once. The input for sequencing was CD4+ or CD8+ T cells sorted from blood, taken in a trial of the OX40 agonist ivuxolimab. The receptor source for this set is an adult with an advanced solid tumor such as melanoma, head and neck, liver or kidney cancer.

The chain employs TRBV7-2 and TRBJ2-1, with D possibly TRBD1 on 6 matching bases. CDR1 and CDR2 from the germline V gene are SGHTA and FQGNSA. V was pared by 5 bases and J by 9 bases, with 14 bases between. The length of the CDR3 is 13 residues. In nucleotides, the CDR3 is TGTGCCAGCAGCCCGGCCGCAGGGGTTGAGCAGTTCTTC. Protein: CASSPAAGVEQFF.

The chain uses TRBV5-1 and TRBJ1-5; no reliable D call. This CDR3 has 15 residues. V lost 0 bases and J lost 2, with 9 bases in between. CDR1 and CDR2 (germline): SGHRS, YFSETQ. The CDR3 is CASSLEGSGNQPQHF. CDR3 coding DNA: TGCGCCAGCAGCTTGGAAGGATCGGGCAATCAGCCCCAGCATTTT.

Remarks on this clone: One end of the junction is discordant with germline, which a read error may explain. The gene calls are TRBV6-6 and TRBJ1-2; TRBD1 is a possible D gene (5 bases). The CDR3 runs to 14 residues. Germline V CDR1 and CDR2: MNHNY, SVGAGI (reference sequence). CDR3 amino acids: CASSYDSATMATLF. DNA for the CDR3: TGTGCCAGCAGTTACGACAGCGCAACTATGGCTACCTTATTC.

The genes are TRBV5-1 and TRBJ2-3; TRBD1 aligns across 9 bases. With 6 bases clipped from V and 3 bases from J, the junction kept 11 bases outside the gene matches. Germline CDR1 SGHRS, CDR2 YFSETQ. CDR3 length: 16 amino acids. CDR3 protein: CASTSTGGTRTDTQYF. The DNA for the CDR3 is TGCGCCAGCACATCCACAGGGGGCACGAGGACAGATACGCAGTATTTT.

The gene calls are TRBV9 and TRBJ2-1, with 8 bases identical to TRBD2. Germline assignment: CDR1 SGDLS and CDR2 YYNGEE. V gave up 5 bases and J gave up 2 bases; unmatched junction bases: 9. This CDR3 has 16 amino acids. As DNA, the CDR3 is TGTGCCAGCAGTGAGAGCGGGAGCTCCACCTACAATGAGCAGTTCTTC. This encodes CASSESGSSTYNEQFF.

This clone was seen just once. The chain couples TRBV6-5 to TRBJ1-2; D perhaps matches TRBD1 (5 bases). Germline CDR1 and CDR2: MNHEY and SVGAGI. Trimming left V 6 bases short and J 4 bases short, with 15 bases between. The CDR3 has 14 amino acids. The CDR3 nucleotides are TGTGCCAGCAGGCCCGGCCCGACAGCCTATGGCTACACCTTC. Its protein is CASRPGPTAYGYTF.

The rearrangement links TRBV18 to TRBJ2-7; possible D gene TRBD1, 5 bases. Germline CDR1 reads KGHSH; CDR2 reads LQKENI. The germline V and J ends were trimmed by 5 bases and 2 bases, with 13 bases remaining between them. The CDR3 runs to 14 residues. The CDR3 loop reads CASSSTGSTYEQYF. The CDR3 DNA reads TGTGCCAGCTCAAGCACAGGATCCACCTACGAGCAGTACTTC.

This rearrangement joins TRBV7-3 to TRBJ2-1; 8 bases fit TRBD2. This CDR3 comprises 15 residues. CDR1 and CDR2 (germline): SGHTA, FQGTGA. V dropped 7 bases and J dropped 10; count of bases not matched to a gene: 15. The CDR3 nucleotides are TGTGCCAGCATCCTCCAACCCGGGACTAGAGGCGAGCAGTTCTTC. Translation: CASILQPGTRGEQFF.

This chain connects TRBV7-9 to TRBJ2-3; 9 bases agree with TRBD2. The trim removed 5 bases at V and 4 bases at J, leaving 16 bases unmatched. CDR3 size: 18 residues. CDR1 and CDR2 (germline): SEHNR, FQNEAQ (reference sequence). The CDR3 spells CASSHKGLADALSDTQYF. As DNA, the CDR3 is TGTGCCAGCAGCCACAAGGGACTAGCCGACGCTCTTTCAGATACGCAGTATTTT.

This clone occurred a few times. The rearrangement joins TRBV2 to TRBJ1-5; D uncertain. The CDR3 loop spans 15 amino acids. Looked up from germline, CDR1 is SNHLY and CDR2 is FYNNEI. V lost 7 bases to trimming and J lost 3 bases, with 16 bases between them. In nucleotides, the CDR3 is TGTGCCAGCAAGCGTTCCTTACCCAACAATCAGCCCCAGCATTTT. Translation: CASKRSLPNNQPQHF. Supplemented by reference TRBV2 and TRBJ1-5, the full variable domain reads EPEVTQTPSHQVTQMGQEVILRCVPISNHLYFYWYRQILGQKVEFLVSFYNNEISEKSEIFDDQFSVERPDGSNFTLKIRSTKLEDSAMYFCASKRSLPNNQPQHFGDGTRLSIL.